These T cell receptor beta chains were read from a single sample in a study of T cell repertoires in cytomegalovirus infection. MiXCR was run by TCRdb on the reads, yielding one entry per CDR3 protein. The sample yields a few hundred thousand distinct CDR3 sequences, roughly a sixth seen once. The sequencing input was PBMCs. Receptors were obtained from a human donor in good health (CMV status not recorded). Some clones in this sample may be carry-over from other donors' samples. CDR3s leave out the opening cysteine and the closing phenylalanine or tryptophan. The size of a clone is reported for some rows only, either as once, few or many, or as a class for expanded clones.

v_call	clone_size	j_call	cdr3_length	cdr3_aa
TRBV28	few	TRBJ1-2	12	ASSLVGRSMGYT
TRBV12-3/TRBV12-4	many	TRBJ2-1	15	ASTLNVGGGIYNEQF
TRBV20-1	.	TRBJ1-6	13	SALQGSAYNSPLH
TRBV20-1	few	TRBJ2-3	15	SASPGLAGGVTDTQY
TRBV7-9	few	TRBJ1-6	7	ASSPPLH
TRBV7-6	.	TRBJ2-7	10	ASSVVPYEQY
TRBV7-2	.	TRBJ2-7	13	ASISLAGREDEQY
TRBV10-3	many	TRBJ2-1	11	AARGGGYNEQF
TRBV7-2	many	TRBJ1-1	13	ASSLAVMMNTEAF
TRBV7-9	many	TRBJ2-5	12	ASRLESVIETQY
TRBV28	few	TRBJ2-4	13	ASSSGGARKNIQY
TRBV20-1	.	TRBJ2-3	13	SARDRALGTDTQY
TRBV2	few	TRBJ2-7	14	ASSEASTGRSYEQY
TRBV11-2	few	TRBJ2-7	13	ASSPRTVFSYEQY
TRBV4-2	.	TRBJ2-1	16	ASSQDIHPDRAGNEQF
TRBV20-1	.	TRBJ1-4	12	SARDGPGDEKLF
TRBV20-1	.	TRBJ1-5	13	SARDSGGRNQPQH
TRBV7-2	many	TRBJ2-5	11	ASSSGGPGTQY
TRBV7-9	many	TRBJ2-2	11	ASSLDRGRELF
TRBV5-6	few	TRBJ2-3	11	ASSSDTTDTQY
TRBV2	few	TRBJ1-3	13	ASSPPGSSGNTIY
TRBV6-1	few	TRBJ1-6	11	ASGDGINSPLH
TRBV7-8	many	TRBJ2-5	12	ASSLRGRGETQY
TRBV6-2/TRBV6-3	.	TRBJ2-1	13	ASSRTSGAGNEQF
TRBV9	few	TRBJ2-5	12	ASSVEPGRETQY
TRBV7-9	many	TRBJ2-7	13	ASSQIGQRTYEQY
TRBV6-1	few	TRBJ2-1	14	ASSEVFRTLYNEQF
TRBV4-1	few	TRBJ2-1	16	ASSHPFMIRDGNNEQF
TRBV20-1	.	TRBJ2-3	13	SARDAGEITDTQY